Presented here are 5 T cell receptor beta chains from one specimen sequenced in a study of neoadjuvant nivolumab and ipilimumab in lung cancer (dated by TCRdb to the early 2020s). The library was generated by the immunoSEQ multiplex PCR assay. What TCRdb holds here is the immuneACCESS table cut down to in-frame rearrangements. Part of the clones is not present; checked against another copy, under half of the missing clones reflect an unresolved V gene, and the others are unexplained. For this sample there are around 20,000 clones; 76% appear just once. Roughly 7.1% of the sample belongs to the ten largest clones. The sample's time point label, in plain terms: at surgical resection after neoadjuvant nivolumab +/- ipilimumab. The sample here was tumor tissue, taken after neoadjuvant nivolumab, alone or with ipilimumab, at or shortly before surgery. The source is an adult with non-small cell lung cancer.

This chain uses TRBV10-3 with TRBJ1-1; TRBD1 aligns across 7 bases. Germline CDR1 is ENHRY and CDR2 is SYGVKD. Unmatched junction bases numbered 2, after V lost 3 bases and J lost 4 bases. The CDR3 consists of 13 residues. This chain's CDR3 is CAISDRGATEAFF. Here the CDR3 DNA reads TGTGCCATCAGTGACAGGGGGGCCACTGAAGCTTTCTTT.

This sequence joins TRBV6-6 and TRBJ2-5, with a tentative D call TRBD1 (6 bases). This CDR3 contains 16 residues. Germline V gene sequence: CDR1 MNHNY, CDR2 SVGAGI (reference sequence). V lost 4 bases, J lost 5 bases, and 20 bases lay in between. This CDR3 is CASSSPTGPSGETQYF. For the CDR3, the DNA is TGTGCCAGCAGTTCTCCTACAGGGCCCTCCGGGGAGACCCAGTACTTC.

The chain couples TRBV6-5 to TRBJ2-7; D perhaps matches TRBD2 (5 bases). Trimming removed 0 bases from V and 4 bases from J, with 10 bases in between. In germline, CDR1 is MNHEY, CDR2 SVGAGI. The CDR3 covers 14 residues. DNA of the CDR3: TGTGCCAGCAGTTACTCCTCGAGAGGGTACGAGCAGTACTTC. Protein sequence: CASSYSSRGYEQYF.

V is TRBV5-1 and J is TRBJ2-1; 13 bases are a match to TRBD2. Germline trimming cut 4 bases from V and 9 bases from J; bases unmatched to any gene: 7. The CDR3 runs 15 residues. The germline V gene has CDR1 SGHRS and CDR2 YFSETQ. In nucleotides, the CDR3 is TGCGCCAGCAGCCATACTAGCGGGAGGGCCAGTGAGCAGTTCTTC. This gives the protein CASSHTSGRASEQFF.

CDR3 DNA: TGTGCCAGCAGTGGGACAGTATCTAACTATGGCTACACCTTC. Translation gives CASSGTVSNYGYTF. The chain joins TRBV27 to TRBJ1-2, with TRBD1 matching over 7 bases. V dropped 5 bases and J dropped 0; count of bases not matched to a gene: 3. The CDR3 is 14 amino acids. Looked up from germline, CDR1 is MNHEY and CDR2 is SMNVEV (reference sequence).